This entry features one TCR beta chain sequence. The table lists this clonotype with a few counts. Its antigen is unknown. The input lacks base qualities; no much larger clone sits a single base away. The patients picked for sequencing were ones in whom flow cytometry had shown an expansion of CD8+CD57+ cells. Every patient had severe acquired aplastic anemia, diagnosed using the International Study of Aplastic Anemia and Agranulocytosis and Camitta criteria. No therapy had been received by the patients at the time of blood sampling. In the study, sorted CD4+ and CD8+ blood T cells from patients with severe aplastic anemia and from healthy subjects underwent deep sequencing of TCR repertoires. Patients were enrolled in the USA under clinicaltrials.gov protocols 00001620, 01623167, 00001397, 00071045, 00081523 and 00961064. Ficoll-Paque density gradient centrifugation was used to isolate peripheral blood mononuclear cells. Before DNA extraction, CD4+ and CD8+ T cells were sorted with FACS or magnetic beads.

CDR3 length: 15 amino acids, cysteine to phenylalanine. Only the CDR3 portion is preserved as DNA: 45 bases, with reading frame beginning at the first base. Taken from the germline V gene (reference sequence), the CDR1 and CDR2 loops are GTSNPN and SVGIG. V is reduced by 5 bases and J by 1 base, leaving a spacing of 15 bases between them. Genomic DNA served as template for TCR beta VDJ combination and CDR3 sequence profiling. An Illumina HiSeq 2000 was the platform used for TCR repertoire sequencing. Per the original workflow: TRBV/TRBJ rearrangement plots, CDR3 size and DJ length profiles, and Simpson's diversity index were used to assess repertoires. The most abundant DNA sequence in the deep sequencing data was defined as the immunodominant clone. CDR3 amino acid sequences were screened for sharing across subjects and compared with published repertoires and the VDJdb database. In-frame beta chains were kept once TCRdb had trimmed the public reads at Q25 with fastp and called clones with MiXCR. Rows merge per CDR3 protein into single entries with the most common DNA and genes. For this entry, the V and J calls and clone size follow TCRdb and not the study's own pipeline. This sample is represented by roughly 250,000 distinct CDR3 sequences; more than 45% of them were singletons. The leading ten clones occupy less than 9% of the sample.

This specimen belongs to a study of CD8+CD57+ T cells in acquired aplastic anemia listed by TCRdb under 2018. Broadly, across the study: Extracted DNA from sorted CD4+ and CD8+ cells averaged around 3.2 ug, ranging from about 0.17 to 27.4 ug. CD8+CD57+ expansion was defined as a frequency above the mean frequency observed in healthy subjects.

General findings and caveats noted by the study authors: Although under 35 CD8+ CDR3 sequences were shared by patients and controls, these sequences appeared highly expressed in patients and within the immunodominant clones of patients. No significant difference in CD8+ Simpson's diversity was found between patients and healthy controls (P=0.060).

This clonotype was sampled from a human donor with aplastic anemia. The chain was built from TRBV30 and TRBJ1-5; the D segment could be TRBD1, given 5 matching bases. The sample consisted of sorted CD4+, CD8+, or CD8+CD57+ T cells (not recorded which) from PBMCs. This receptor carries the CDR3 CAWDPGRGSNQPQHF. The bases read TGTGCCTGGGACCCGGGACGTGGAAGCAATCAGCCCCAGCATTTT.